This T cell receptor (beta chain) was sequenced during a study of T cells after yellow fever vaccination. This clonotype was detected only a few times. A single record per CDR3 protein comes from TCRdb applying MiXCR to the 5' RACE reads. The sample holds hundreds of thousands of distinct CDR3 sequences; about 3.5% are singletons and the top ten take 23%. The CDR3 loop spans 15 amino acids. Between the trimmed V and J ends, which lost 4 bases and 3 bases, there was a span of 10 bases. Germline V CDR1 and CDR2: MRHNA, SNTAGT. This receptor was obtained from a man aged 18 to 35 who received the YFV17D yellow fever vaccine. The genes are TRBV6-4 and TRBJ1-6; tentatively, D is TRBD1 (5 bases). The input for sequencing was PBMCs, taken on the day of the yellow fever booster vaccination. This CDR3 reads CASSAVGDYNSPLHF. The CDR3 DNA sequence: TGTGCCAGCAGTGCTGTGGGGGACTATAATTCACCCCTCCACTTT.